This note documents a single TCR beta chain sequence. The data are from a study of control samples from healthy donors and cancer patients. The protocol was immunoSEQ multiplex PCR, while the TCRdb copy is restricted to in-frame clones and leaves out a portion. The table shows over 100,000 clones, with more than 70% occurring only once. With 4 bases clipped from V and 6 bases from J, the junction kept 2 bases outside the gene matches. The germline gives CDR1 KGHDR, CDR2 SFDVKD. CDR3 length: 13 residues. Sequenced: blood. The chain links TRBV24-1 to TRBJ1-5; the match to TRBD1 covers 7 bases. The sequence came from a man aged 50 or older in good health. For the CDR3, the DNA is TGTGCCACCAGTGACTCAGGGGGTCAGCCCCAGCATTTT. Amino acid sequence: CATSDSGGQPQHF.